This T cell receptor (beta chain) was sequenced for a study of control samples from healthy donors and cancer patients. The germline V gene has CDR1 SGHNT and CDR2 YYREEE (reference sequence). CDR3 length: 14 residues. J was trimmed by 5 bases and V by 9 bases; bases with no gene match: 13. This clone was seen once. Clones were read by immunoSEQ multiplex PCR, and TCRdb kept only the in-frame ones, dropping some. The table records approximately 94,000 clones, approximately 84% of them present only once. The chain couples TRBV5-4 to TRBJ2-5; 7 nucleotides agree with TRBD1. Sequencing used blood. This TCR derives from a woman aged 50 to 60 in good health. This CDR3 is CATSRTGWRETQYF. The CDR3 region has the DNA TGTGCCACCTCTAGGACAGGCTGGAGGGAGACCCAGTACTTC.